This is a list of T cell receptor beta chains from one sample in a study of shared clonotypes between healthy human individuals. The assay was immunoSEQ multiplex PCR, and TCRdb's table has in-frame clones only and misses some. Of some 500,000 clones in the sample, about 96% are singletons; the top ten hold about 0.059%. Material: naive CD4+ T cells sorted from blood. Source of these receptors: a woman aged 25 to 45 in good health. CDR3s include the opening cysteine and the closing phenylalanine or tryptophan. Fields, in order: J gene, CDR3 length, D gene, clone size, V gene, CDR3 protein, CDR3 DNA. D genes are given only for firm matches. Clone size is stated in some rows and not others, as once, few, many or a class when expanded.

>TRBJ2-7|13|-|-|TRBV18
CASQRVGGHEQYF
TGTGCCAGCCAACGGGTAGGGGGTCACGAGCAGTACTTC
>TRBJ2-7|11|-|-|TRBV29-1
CTATTGYEQYF
TGCACCGCGACTACGGGCTACGAGCAGTACTTC
>TRBJ2-3|16|TRBD2|-|TRBV7-9
CASSMSSGRATDTQYF
TGTGCCAGCAGCATGTCTAGCGGGAGGGCCACAGATACGCAGTATTTT
>TRBJ1-1|14|-|-|TRBV29-1
CSVERQEWATEAFF
TGCAGCGTTGAAAGGCAGGAGTGGGCCACTGAAGCTTTCTTT
>TRBJ1-4|15|-|-|TRBV9
CASSAGGGRSEKLFF
TGTGCCAGCAGCGCGGGGGGTGGTAGATCAGAAAAACTGTTTTTT
>TRBJ1-5|19|-|-|TRBV15
CATSRDARRLNYSNQPQHF
TGTGCCACCAGCAGAGATGCCAGGAGACTTAATTATAGCAATCAGCCCCAGCATTTT
>TRBJ2-5|12|TRBD1|once|TRBV28
CATQGQAREQYF
TGTGCCACACAAGGACAGGCAAGAGAGCAGTACTTC
>TRBJ1-1|14|TRBD1|-|TRBV5-1
CASSFQGGNTEAFF
TGCGCCAGCAGCTTTCAGGGGGGTAACACTGAAGCTTTCTTT
>TRBJ1-5|14|TRBD1|-|TRBV19
CASSTQGGDQPQHF
TGTGCCAGTAGTACACAGGGGGGAGATCAGCCCCAGCATTTT
>TRBJ2-7|12|-|-|TRBV5-1
CASSLNWGEQYF
TGCGCCAGCAGCCTTAACTGGGGCGAGCAGTACTTC
>TRBJ1-1|13|-|-|TRBV11-2
CASAPEEGTEAFF
TGTGCCAGCGCCCCGGAGGAGGGCACTGAAGCTTTCTTT
>TRBJ1-1|14|-|-|TRBV5-5
CASSFGRPFAEAFF
TGTGCCAGCAGCTTCGGCAGACCCTTCGCTGAAGCTTTCTTT
>TRBJ2-1|14|TRBD2|-|TRBV2
CASSEGLAGGEQFF
TGTGCCAGCAGTGAAGGACTAGCGGGAGGTGAGCAGTTCTTC
>TRBJ2-5|15|TRBD2|-|TRBV5-5
CASSSDRGGQETQYF
TGTGCCAGCAGCTCCGACCGGGGGGGCCAAGAGACCCAGTACTTC
>TRBJ2-7|14|TRBD2|-|TRBV19
CASNPAGGPYEQYF
TGTGCCAGTAACCCAGCGGGAGGGCCCTACGAGCAGTACTTC
>TRBJ2-1|14|TRBD2|-|TRBV29-1
CSVEMRLADNEQFF
TGCAGCGTTGAAATGAGACTAGCGGACAATGAGCAGTTCTTC
>TRBJ2-3|17|-|-|TRBV4-1
CASSQDGRVGGTDTQYF
TGCGCCAGCAGCCAAGATGGAAGGGTGGGGGGCACAGATACGCAGTATTTT
>TRBJ2-3|13|TRBD1|-|TRBV29-1
CSGGQGSTDTQYF
TGCAGCGGTGGACAGGGAAGCACAGATACGCAGTATTTT
>TRBJ2-1|14|-|-|TRBV28
CASSRRDWHNEQFF
TGTGCCAGCAGTCGCCGGGACTGGCACAATGAGCAGTTCTTC
>TRBJ2-1|16|TRBD2|-|TRBV7-9
CASSLDLLAVYNEQFF
TGTGCCAGCAGCTTAGATCTCCTAGCGGTATACAATGAGCAGTTCTTC
>TRBJ2-3|13|-|-|TRBV7-2
CASSLLGDGTQYF
TGTGCCAGCAGCTTACTCGGGGATGGTACGCAGTATTTT
>TRBJ2-2|16|TRBD2|-|TRBV7-9
CASSLTSGSGPGELFF
TGTGCCAGCAGCTTAACGAGCGGGAGCGGCCCCGGGGAGCTGTTTTTT
>TRBJ2-7|16|TRBD2|-|TRBV6-6
CASSFLAGVVSHEQYF
TGTGCCAGCAGTTTTCTAGCGGGAGTGGTTTCGCACGAGCAGTACTTC
>TRBJ2-7|17|-|-|TRBV15
CATSRRVVGGTPLEQYF
TGTGCCACCAGCAGACGAGTGGTTGGCGGGACCCCTCTCGAGCAGTACTTC
>TRBJ2-7|15|-|-|TRBV7-2
CASSLDSGRAYEQYF
TGTGCCAGCAGCTTAGATAGTGGCAGGGCCTACGAGCAGTACTTC
>TRBJ1-5|15|-|-|TRBV28
CASSSFSGAEQPQHF
TGTGCCAGCAGTTCCTTTTCGGGGGCTGAGCAGCCCCAGCATTTT
>TRBJ2-1|18|TRBD2|-|TRBV11-2
CASSLGTSGRAGVNEQFF
TGTGCCAGCAGCTTGGGGACTAGCGGGAGGGCCGGCGTCAATGAGCAGTTCTTC
>TRBJ2-1|16|TRBD2|-|TRBV9
CASSVRGTSLYNEQFF
TGTGCCAGCAGCGTTAGGGGGACTAGTTTATACAATGAGCAGTTCTTC
>TRBJ2-7|16|TRBD2|-|TRBV19
CASSNRGGHRSYEQYF
TGTGCCAGTAGTAATCGGGGGGGACACCGCTCCTACGAGCAGTACTTC
>TRBJ2-1|15|-|-|TRBV19
CASKSQSRTGSLPLF
TGTGCCAGTAAATCACAATCTCGGACGGGGAGTCTACCCCTCTTC
>TRBJ2-3|15|TRBD1|-|TRBV7-9
CASGYRGQGTDTQYF
TGTGCCAGCGGTTACAGGGGGCAGGGAACAGATACGCAGTATTTT
>TRBJ2-2|15|TRBD1|-|TRBV19
CASSRDRGRSGELFF
TGTGCCAGTAGTCGGGACAGGGGGCGCTCCGGGGAGCTGTTTTTT
>TRBJ2-5|14|TRBD1|once|TRBV28
CASSPPRGRKVQYF
TGTGCCAGCAGCCCTCCCAGGGGGCGAAAGGTGCAGTACTTC
>TRBJ2-2|15|TRBD2|-|TRBV18
CASSRSSGRTGELFF
TGTGCCAGCTCACGGTCAAGCGGGAGGACCGGGGAGCTGTTTTTT
>TRBJ2-2|16|-|-|TRBV7-9
CASSPSRTASTGELFF
TGTGCCAGCAGCCCAAGCCGGACAGCGAGCACCGGGGAGCTGTTTTTT
>TRBJ2-7|12|-|-|TRBV5-1
CASRRDSFEQYF
TGCGCCAGCAGGAGAGACAGTTTCGAGCAGTACTTC
>TRBJ1-4|16|TRBD1|-|TRBV11-2
CASSSLGQGLGEKLFF
TGTGCCAGCAGCTCGTTAGGACAGGGTTTAGGTGAAAAACTGTTTTTT
>TRBJ2-3|16|TRBD2|once|TRBV9
CASSVASSGSTDTQYF
TGTGCCAGCAGCGTAGCGTCTAGCGGGAGTACAGATACGCAGTATTTT
>TRBJ1-1|14|-|-|TRBV6-5
CASSNTAAAEEAFF
TGTGCCAGCAGCAATACGGCCGCCGCTGAGGAAGCTTTCTTT
>TRBJ2-1|14|-|-|TRBV2
CASSRRGFYNEQFF
TGTGCCAGCAGTCGTCGTGGCTTTTACAATGAGCAGTTCTTC
>TRBJ2-7|15|TRBD2|-|TRBV9
CASSVGASGSGEQYF
TGTGCCAGCAGCGTAGGGGCTAGCGGGAGTGGCGAGCAGTACTTC
>TRBJ2-5|13|-|-|TRBV7-9
CASSLVREETQYF
TGTGCCAGCAGCTTAGTGAGGGAAGAGACCCAGTACTTC
>TRBJ2-7|10|TRBD1|-|TRBV20-1
CSAREGAGIF
TGCAGTGCCCGTGAGGGGGCCGGGATCTTC
>TRBJ2-2|14|-|-|TRBV5-5
CASSLTGVAGELFF
TGTGCCAGCAGCTTGACTGGAGTCGCCGGGGAGCTGTTTTTT
>TRBJ2-7|14|-|-|TRBV18
CASSPMGVTYEQYF
TGTGCCAGCTCACCAATGGGGGTGACCTACGAGCAGTACTTC
>TRBJ2-1|13|-|-|TRBV7-7
CASSTNPDREQFF
TGTGCCAGCAGCACGAACCCAGATCGGGAGCAGTTCTTC
>TRBJ2-5|15|-|-|TRBV6-5
CASRDRRAPQETQYF
TGTGCCAGCAGAGACCGTCGGGCGCCTCAAGAGACCCAGTACTTC
>TRBJ2-7|12|-|-|TRBV6-5
CASSTSRAEQYF
TGTGCCAGCAGCACAAGCAGGGCCGAGCAGTACTTC
>TRBJ1-1|13|-|-|TRBV18
CASQEGTDTEAFF
TGTGCCAGCCAGGAGGGGACGGACACTGAAGCTTTCTTT
>TRBJ2-1|16|-|-|TRBV27
CASSKDRFPTGNEQFF
TGTGCCAGCAGTAAAGACAGGTTTCCCACTGGCAATGAGCAGTTCTTC
>TRBJ2-7|14|TRBD2|-|TRBV2
CASRLAGGPYEQYF
TGTGCCAGCAGACTAGCGGGAGGGCCCTACGAGCAGTACTTC
>TRBJ1-2|13|-|-|TRBV4-1
CASSGAGVYGYTF
TGCGCCAGCAGCGGGGCAGGCGTCTATGGCTACACCTTC
>TRBJ1-1|13|-|-|TRBV2
CASSADRNTEAFF
TGTGCCAGCAGTGCTGATCGGAACACTGAAGCTTTCTTT